The 21 T cell receptor beta chains listed next were all sequenced from one sample in a study of blood T cell repertoires in COVID-19. TCRdb's table, derived via immunoSEQ multiplex PCR, lists solely in-frame clones and lacks some. The sample shows 150,000 to 200,000 clones, around 85% of them seen only once. The source material was peripheral blood. The origin of the receptors is a woman at least 80 years old with acute or convalescent COVID-19.

The chain has TRBV19 and TRBJ1-2; D perhaps matches TRBD1 (6 bases). Between the trimmed V and J ends, which lost 5 bases and 13 bases, there was a span of 11 bases. The V gene's germline CDR1 is LNHDA and CDR2 SQIVND (reference sequence). The CDR3 runs to 10 residues. CDR3 sequence (DNA): TGTGCCAGTAGTGGGGGCTGGAGCACCTTC. Translation gives CASSGGWSTF. Combining the CDR3 with reference TRBV19 and TRBJ1-2 gives the whole variable domain DGGITQSPKYLFRKEGQNVTLSCEQNLNHDAMYWYRQDPGQGLRLIYYSQIVNDFQKGDIAEGYSVSREKKESFPLTVTSAQKNPTAFYLCASSGGWSTFGSGTRLTVV.

This clone was detected only once. The V call is TRBV6-1, the J call TRBJ2-7; TRBD1 aligns across 12 bases. The CDR3 is made up of 15 amino acids. V was pared by 2 bases and J by 6 bases, with 5 bases of the junction left unmatched. CDR1 is MNHNS, CDR2 SASEGT, per germline. This chain's CDR3 is CASSEPGTGGTEQYF. The CDR3, as DNA: TGTGCCAGCAGTGAACCCGGGACAGGGGGCACCGAGCAGTACTTC.

The chain has TRBV3-1 (or the pseudogene TRBV3-2) and TRBJ2-1; 10 nucleotides align to TRBD2. From germline, CDR1 is LGHDT and CDR2 YNNKEL (reference sequence). Unmatched junction bases numbered 13, after V lost 6 bases and J lost 8 bases. The CDR3 has 16 amino acids. The CDR3 region is CASSLPAGGPVYEQFF. CDR3 DNA: TGTGCCAGCAGTTTACCAGCGGGAGGGCCAGTCTATGAGCAGTTCTTC.

The chain combines TRBV6-5 with TRBJ1-4; possibly TRBD1 for D (5 bases). Looked up from germline, CDR1 is MNHEY and CDR2 is SVGAGI. The CDR3 runs to 15 residues. Between the trimmed V and J ends, which lost 6 bases and 8 bases, there was a span of 19 bases. DNA of the CDR3: TGTGCCAGCAGGCCCAACTGGGGGGGAGGAGAAAAACTGTTTTTT. This encodes CASRPNWGGGEKLFF.

The J gene is TRBJ2-1, the V gene TRBV20-1; D remains unclear. V was shortened by 5 bases and J by 6 bases, with 8 bases between the two germline ends. The CDR3 totals 11 residues. The germline gives CDR1 DFQATT, CDR2 SNEGSKA (reference sequence). Here the CDR3 DNA reads TGCAGTGCTCAAGAGTTCAATGAGCAGTTCTTC. Amino acids: CSAQEFNEQFF.

This clone has more than one count but fewer than ten. The chain joins TRBV7-3 to TRBJ1-2; D is possibly TRBD1 (5 bases). The CDR3 is 13 residues long. Trimming stripped 5 bases from V and 7 bases from J, with 14 bases between. Looked up from germline, CDR1 is SGHTA and CDR2 is FQGTGA. The CDR3, as DNA: TGTGCCAGCAGCAACCCGACAGTGGGTGGCTACACCTTC. Its translation is CASSNPTVGGYTF.

This chain connects TRBV30 to TRBJ2-1, with 8 bases that match TRBD2. The J segment lost 1 base and the V segment lost 0 bases, leaving 2 bases of the junction unmatched. The CDR3 consists of 15 residues. From germline, CDR1 is GTSNPN and CDR2 SVGIG (reference sequence). The CDR3 reads CAWSVAGGSYNEQFF. In nucleotides, the CDR3 is TGTGCCTGGAGTGTGGCGGGAGGTTCCTACAATGAGCAGTTCTTC.

The chain uses TRBV4-3 and TRBJ2-7; weak D call: TRBD1 (5 bases). V was pared by 0 bases and J by 7 bases, with 10 bases between. This CDR3 spans 13 amino acids. Germline V gives CDR1 LGHNA, CDR2 YSLEER. The chain's CDR3 is CASSQDRAGEQYF. CDR3 nucleotide sequence: TGCGCCAGCAGCCAAGATAGGGCAGGGGAGCAGTACTTC.

The rearrangement uses TRBV5-1 and TRBJ2-7, with TRBD2 identical over 10 bases. CDR3 length: 16 amino acids. Germline V gene sequence: CDR1 SGHRS, CDR2 YFSETQ. Trimming cost V 5 bases and J 0 bases; bases outside gene matches: 8. The CDR3 DNA follows: TGCGCCAGCAGAACAGCGGGAGGGCCCCCCTCCTACGAGCAGTACTTC. Its translation is CASRTAGGPPSYEQYF.

This clone has just a few counts. The rearrangement links TRBV10-2 to TRBJ1-1, with D perhaps TRBD1 (5 bases). Per germline, CDR1 WSHSY and CDR2 SAAADI. V lost 6 bases, J lost 4 bases, and 21 bases lay in between. This CDR3 has 16 amino acids. In DNA form, the CDR3 reads TGCGCCAGCAGGCTGAGGCAGGGTGACGGCGGCACTGAAGCTTTCTTT. It translates to CASRLRQGDGGTEAFF.

V gene TRBV27 combines with J gene TRBJ1-3; the D is unclear. Germline CDR1 is MNHEY and CDR2 is SMNVEV (reference sequence). This CDR3 spans 13 amino acids. The V gene lost 2 bases and the J gene lost 7 bases, with 9 bases spanning the gap. The CDR3 DNA is TGTGCCAGCAGTTTAAGAGCCGGGAACACCATATATTTT. It encodes CASSLRAGNTIYF.

V and J are TRBV27 and TRBJ1-1; 7 bases are shared with TRBD1. The CDR3 extends over 13 amino acids. CDR1 and CDR2 (germline): MNHEY, SMNVEV (reference sequence). V shed 3 bases, J shed 5 bases, and the junction held 3 bases outside the gene matches. Written as DNA, the CDR3 is TGTGCCAGCAGTTTGCAACAGGGGACTGAAGCTTTCTTT. This encodes CASSLQQGTEAFF.

This clone has a handful of counts. In the same sample, other DNA sequences code for this CDR3. The chain couples TRBV18 to TRBJ1-1; D possibly corresponds to TRBD1 (6 bases). V shed 3 bases and J shed 1 base, with 9 bases lying between them. The length of the CDR3 is 14 residues. Germline CDR1 is KGHSH and CDR2 is LQKENI. In DNA form, the CDR3 reads TGTGCCAGCTCACCGTCGACAGGGAACACTGAAGCTTTCTTT. Its protein is CASSPSTGNTEAFF.

This chain joins TRBV7-9 and TRBJ1-2; maybe TRBD1 (6 bases). V dropped 5 bases and J dropped 7 bases, with 20 bases sitting between them. This CDR3 spans 15 amino acids. CDR1 and CDR2 from the germline V gene are SEHNR and FQNEAQ (reference sequence). The CDR3 bases are TGTGCCAGCAGCCCTTTAATTGGGGGGGCGGTTGGCTACACCTTC. Encoded protein: CASSPLIGGAVGYTF. Full variable domain (remainder filled in from reference TRBV7-9 and TRBJ1-2): DTGVSQNPRHKITKRGQNVTFRCDPISEHNRLYWYRQTLGQGPEFLTYFQNEAQLEKSRLLSDRFSAERPKGSFSTLEIQRTEQGDSAMYLCASSPLIGGAVGYTFGSGTRLTVV.

The V gene is TRBV5-1, the J gene TRBJ1-4; 9 nucleotides agree with TRBD1. V shed 2 bases, J shed 8 bases, and the junction held 7 bases outside the gene matches. The CDR3 length is 15 residues. Germline CDR1 reads SGHRS; CDR2 reads YFSETQ. The CDR3 region has the DNA TGCGCCAGCAGCTTTTTAGGGACAGGGAACGAAAAACTGTTTTTT. Translation: CASSFLGTGNEKLFF.

This rearrangement joins TRBV24-1 to TRBJ2-1; 8 bases agree with TRBD2. CDR3 size: 16 residues. The germline CDR1 and CDR2 sequences are KGHDR and SFDVKD. With V trimmed by 3 bases and J by 5 bases, 8 bases remained unmatched. The CDR3 DNA sequence: TGTGCCACCAGTGATCCCTCAGCGGGGGTGAACAATGAGCAGTTCTTC. Protein: CATSDPSAGVNNEQFF.

The chain joins TRBV19 to TRBJ2-7, with 7 nucleotides matching TRBD1. The germline V gene encodes CDR1 LNHDA and CDR2 SQIVND (reference sequence). This CDR3 is built from 14 residues. With 5 bases clipped from V and 4 bases from J, the junction kept 8 bases outside the gene matches. In DNA form, the CDR3 reads TGTGCCAGTAGTGCCCAGGGGGACGGATACGAGCAGTACTTC. This sequence encodes CASSAQGDGYEQYF.

This clone was detected only once. The V and J genes are TRBV28 and TRBJ2-7; no clear D. The CDR3 totals 13 residues. V gave up 2 bases and J gave up 5 bases, with 10 bases separating them. Germline V CDR1 and CDR2: MDHEN, SYDVKM. The CDR3 sequence: CASSLNTPNEQYF. CDR3 nucleotide sequence: TGTGCCAGCAGTTTAAACACCCCCAACGAGCAGTACTTC.

The V call is TRBV7-7, the J call TRBJ1-1; 7 nucleotides match TRBD1. The CDR3 is 16 residues long. After removal of 5 bases from V and 3 bases from J, the junction contained 12 bases not matched to a gene. Germline V gene sequence: CDR1 SSHAT, CDR2 FNYEAQ (reference sequence). The CDR3 nucleotides are TGTGCCAGCAGCCCTTTTACAGGGGTTGGAGACACTGAAGCTTTCTTT. Amino acid sequence: CASSPFTGVGDTEAFF.

This chain uses TRBV7-2 with TRBJ2-7, with 7 bases matching TRBD2. This CDR3 is built from 14 residues. Germline V gives CDR1 SGHTA, CDR2 FQGNSA. V was clipped by 4 bases and J by 4 bases; unmatched bases: 7. The CDR3 bases are TGTGCCAGCAGCTGGGGAGGGCTCAGGTACGAGCAGTACTTC. Its translation: CASSWGGLRYEQYF.

Details on this clone: This specimen includes other DNA sequences encoding the same CDR3. The chain employs TRBV5-1 and TRBJ1-4, with a tentative D call TRBD1 (5 bases). V lost 0 bases and J lost 4, with 10 bases in between. The V gene's germline CDR1 is SGHRS and CDR2 YFSETQ. The CDR3 totals 15 residues. The CDR3 bases are TGCGCCAGCAGCTTGGGATCGGGGGGTAATGAAAAACTGTTTTTT. This translates into CASSLGSGGNEKLFF. Based on the CDR3 plus reference TRBV5-1 and TRBJ1-4, the full variable domain is KAGVTQTPRYLIKTRGQQVTLSCSPISGHRSVSWYQQTPGQGLQFLFEYFSETQRNKGNFPGRFSGRQFSNSRSEMNVSTLELGDSALYLCASSLGSGGNEKLFFGSGTQLSVL.